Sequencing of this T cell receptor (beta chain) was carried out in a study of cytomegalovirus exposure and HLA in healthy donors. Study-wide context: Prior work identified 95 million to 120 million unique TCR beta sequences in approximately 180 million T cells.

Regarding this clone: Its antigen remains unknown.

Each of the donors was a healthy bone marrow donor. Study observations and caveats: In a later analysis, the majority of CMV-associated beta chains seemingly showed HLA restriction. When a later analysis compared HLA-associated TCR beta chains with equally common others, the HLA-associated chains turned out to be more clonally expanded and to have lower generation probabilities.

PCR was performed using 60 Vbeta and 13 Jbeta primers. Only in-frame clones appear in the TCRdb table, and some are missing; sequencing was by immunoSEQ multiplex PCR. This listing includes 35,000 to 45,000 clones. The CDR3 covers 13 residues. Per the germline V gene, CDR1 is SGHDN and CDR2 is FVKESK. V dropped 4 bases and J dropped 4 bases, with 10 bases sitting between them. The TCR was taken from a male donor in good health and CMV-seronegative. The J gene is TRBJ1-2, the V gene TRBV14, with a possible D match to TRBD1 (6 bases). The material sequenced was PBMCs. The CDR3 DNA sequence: TGTGCCAGCAGCCTTATACAGGGCTATGGCTACACCTTC. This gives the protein CASSLIQGYGYTF.